The clone carrying this T cell receptor (beta chain) was counted many times. The antigen is not known. Each donor who had ophthalmopathy showed moderate-to-severe activity, a CAS of ≥3, a NOSPECS of ≥4, and a duration under 3 months. CDR3 length equals 17 residues. The ends lost 4 bases at V and 5 bases at J; junction bases unmatched: 13. CDR1 is MNHEY and CDR2 is SVGAGI in the germline V gene. The data were taken from a study of Graves' ophthalmopathy and Graves' hyperthyroidism. Overall study: Before any treatment, peripheral blood was taken at the initial diagnosis. Findings and limits, study-wide: Most expanded thyroid clonotypes above 0.001 frequency also appeared in blood. Both an approximately 69% sensitivity and an approximately 75% specificity characterized the model's predictions of ophthalmopathy progression.

RNA transcripts served as template for amplifying TCR beta CDR3 sequences. The library came from an HTBI-primed first-round RT-PCR and a second-round multiplex PCR. TCRdb re-derived calls from the multiplex PCR reads in MiXCR, one entry per CDR3 protein. The sample carries a few hundred thousand distinct CDR3 sequences, about a fifth recorded once. Sequenced: peripheral blood. The sequence came from a woman between 45 and 60 years old with Graves' ophthalmopathy. V usage is TRBV6-5 and J usage is TRBJ1-1; 10 bases fit TRBD1. The CDR3 is CASSLTGTGASSTEAFF. The CDR3 nucleotides read TGTGCCAGCAGTTTGACCGGGACAGGGGCTTCAAGTACTGAAGCTTTCTTT.